This T cell receptor (beta chain) was sequenced in a study of beta chain features in type 1 diabetes. Study conclusions and caveats: Patients showed naive, central memory and Treg TCRB repertoires that appeared more similar than those of healthy donors. There was a moderate but significant shortening of TCRB CDR3s in all four CD4+ subsets of Type 1 diabetes patients. When VDJ junctions were examined, type 1 diabetes patients showed fewer insertions and more deletions.

A remark on this clone: Its antigen is currently unknown.

A sort by CD45RO/CCR7/CD25/CD127/CD95/CD27 yielded CD4+ naive, central memory, regulatory and stem cell-like memory cells. The V end was cut by 0 bases, the J end by 4 bases, with 12 bases between. CDR1 is MNHEY and CDR2 is SVGAGI in the germline V gene. The CDR3 is made up of 16 amino acids. Of the isolated RNA, all was reverse transcribed, and so the sequenced material was expressed TCRB transcripts. Method: immunoSEQ multiplex PCR; TCRdb's copy keeps in-frame clones and lacks some. The table includes over 300,000 clones, around 8.5% detected once. Sequencing used central memory CD4+ T cells from blood. This TCR was recovered from a young man with type 1 diabetes. The chain is built from TRBV6-5 and TRBJ2-2, with a tentative D call TRBD1 (6 bases). For the CDR3, the DNA is TGTGCCAGCAGTTACTCCAGGGGCTATCGCACCGGGGAGCTGTTTTTT. Protein sequence: CASSYSRGYRTGELFF.